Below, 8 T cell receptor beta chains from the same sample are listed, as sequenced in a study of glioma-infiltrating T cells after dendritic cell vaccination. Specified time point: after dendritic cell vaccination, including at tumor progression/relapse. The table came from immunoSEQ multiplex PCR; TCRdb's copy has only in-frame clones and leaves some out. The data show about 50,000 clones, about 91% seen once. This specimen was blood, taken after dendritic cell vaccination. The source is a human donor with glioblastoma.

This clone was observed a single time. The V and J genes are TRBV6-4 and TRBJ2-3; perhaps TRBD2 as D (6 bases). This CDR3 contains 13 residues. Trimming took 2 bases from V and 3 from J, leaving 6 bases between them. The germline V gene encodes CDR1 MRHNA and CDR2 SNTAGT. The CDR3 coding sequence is TGTGCCAGCAGTGACCGGGAGACAGATACGCAGTATTTT. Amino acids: CASSDRETDTQYF.

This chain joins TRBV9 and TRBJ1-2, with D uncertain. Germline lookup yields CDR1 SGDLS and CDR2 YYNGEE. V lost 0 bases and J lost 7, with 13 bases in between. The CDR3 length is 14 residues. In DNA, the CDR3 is TGTGCCAGCAGCGTAGAAGCGGCAGGTCGTGGCTACACCTTC. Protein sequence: CASSVEAAGRGYTF. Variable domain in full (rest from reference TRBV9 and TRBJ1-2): DSGVTQTPKHLITATGQRVTLRCSPRSGDLSVYWYQQSLDQGLQFLIQYYNGEERAKGNILERFSAQQFPDLHSELNLSSLELGDSALYFCASSVEAAGRGYTFGSGTRLTVV.

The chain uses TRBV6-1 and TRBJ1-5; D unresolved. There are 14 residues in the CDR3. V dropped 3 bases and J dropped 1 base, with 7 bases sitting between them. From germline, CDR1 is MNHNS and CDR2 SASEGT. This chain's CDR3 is CASSERSSNQPQHF. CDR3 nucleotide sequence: TGTGCCAGCAGTGAGCGGTCGAGCAATCAGCCCCAGCATTTT.

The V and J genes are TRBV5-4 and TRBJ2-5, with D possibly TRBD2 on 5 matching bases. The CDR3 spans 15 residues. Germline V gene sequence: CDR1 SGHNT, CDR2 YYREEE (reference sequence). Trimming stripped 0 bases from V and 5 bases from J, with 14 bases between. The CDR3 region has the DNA TGTGCCAGCAGCTTGGAATTAGCGCCCGGGGAGACCCAGTACTTC. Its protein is CASSLELAPGETQYF.

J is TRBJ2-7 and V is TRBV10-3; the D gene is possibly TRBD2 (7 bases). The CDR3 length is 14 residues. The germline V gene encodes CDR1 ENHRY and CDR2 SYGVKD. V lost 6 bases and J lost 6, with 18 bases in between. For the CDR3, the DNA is TGTGCCATCAGGGAGCCCGGGGGGCGGGCCGAGCAGTACTTC. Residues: CAIREPGGRAEQYF.

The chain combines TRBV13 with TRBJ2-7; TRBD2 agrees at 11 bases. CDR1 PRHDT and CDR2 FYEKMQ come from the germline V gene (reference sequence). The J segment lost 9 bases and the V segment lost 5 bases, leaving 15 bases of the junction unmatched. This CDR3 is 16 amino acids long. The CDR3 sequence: CASSVLAGGSPGGQYF. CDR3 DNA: TGTGCCAGCAGCGTCTTAGCGGGAGGGTCTCCTGGTGGGCAGTACTTC.

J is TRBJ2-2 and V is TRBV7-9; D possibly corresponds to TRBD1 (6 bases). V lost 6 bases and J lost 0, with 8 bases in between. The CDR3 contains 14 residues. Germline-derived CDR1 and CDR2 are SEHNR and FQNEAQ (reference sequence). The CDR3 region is CASRGATNTGELFF. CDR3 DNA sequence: TGTGCCAGCAGGGGGGCTACGAACACCGGGGAGCTGTTTTTT. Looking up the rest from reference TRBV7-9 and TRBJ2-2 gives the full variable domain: DTGVSQNPRHKITKRGQNVTFRCDPISEHNRLYWYRQTLGQGPEFLTYFQNEAQLEKSRLLSDRFSAERPKGSFSTLEIQRTEQGDSAMYLCASRGATNTGELFFGEGSRLTVL.

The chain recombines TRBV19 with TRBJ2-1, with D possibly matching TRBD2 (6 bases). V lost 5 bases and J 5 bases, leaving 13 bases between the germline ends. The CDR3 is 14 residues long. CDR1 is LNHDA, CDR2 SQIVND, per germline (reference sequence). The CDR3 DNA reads TGTGCCAGTAGTTGGGGGACTCTGAACAATGAGCAGTTCTTC. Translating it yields CASSWGTLNNEQFF.